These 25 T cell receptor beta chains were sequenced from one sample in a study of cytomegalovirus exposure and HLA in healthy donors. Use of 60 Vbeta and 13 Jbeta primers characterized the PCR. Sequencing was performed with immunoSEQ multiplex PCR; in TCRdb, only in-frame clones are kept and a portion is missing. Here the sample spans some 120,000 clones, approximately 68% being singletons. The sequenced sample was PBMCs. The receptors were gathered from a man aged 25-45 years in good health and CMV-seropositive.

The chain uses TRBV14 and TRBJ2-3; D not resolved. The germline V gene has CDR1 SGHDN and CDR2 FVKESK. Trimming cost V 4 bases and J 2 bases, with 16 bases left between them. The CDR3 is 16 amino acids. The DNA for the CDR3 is TGTGCCAGCAGCCTTGGAAGGAGTGGTTCCACAGATACGCAGTATTTT. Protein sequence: CASSLGRSGSTDTQYF. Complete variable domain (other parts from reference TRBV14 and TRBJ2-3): EAGVTQFPSHSVIEKGQTVTLRCDPISGHDNLYWYRRVMGKEIKFLLHFVKESKQDESGMPNNRFLAERTGGTYSTLKVQPAELEDSGVYFCASSLGRSGSTDTQYFGPGTRLTVL.

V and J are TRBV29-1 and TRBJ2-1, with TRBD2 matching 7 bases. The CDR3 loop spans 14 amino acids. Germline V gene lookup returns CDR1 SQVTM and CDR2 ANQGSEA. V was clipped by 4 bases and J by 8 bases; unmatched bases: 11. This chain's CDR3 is CSVGWGRAGDEQFF. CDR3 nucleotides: TGCAGCGTTGGGTGGGGGAGGGCCGGCGATGAGCAGTTCTTC.

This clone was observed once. As DNA, the CDR3 is TGTGCCAGCAGCTTATCTAGCCGAGGGGAGACCCAGTACTTC. Protein sequence: CASSLSSRGETQYF. The chain links TRBV7-3 to TRBJ2-5; tentative D call: TRBD2 (5 bases). V lost 2 bases to trimming and J lost 5 bases, with 12 bases between them. Per germline, CDR1 SGHTA and CDR2 FQGTGA. The CDR3 runs 14 residues.

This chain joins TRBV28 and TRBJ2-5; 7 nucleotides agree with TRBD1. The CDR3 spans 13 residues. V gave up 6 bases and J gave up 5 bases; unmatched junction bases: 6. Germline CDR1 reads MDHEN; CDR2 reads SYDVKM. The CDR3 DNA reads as TGTGCCAGCAGATTTACGGACAGGGAGACCCAGTACTTC. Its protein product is CASRFTDRETQYF. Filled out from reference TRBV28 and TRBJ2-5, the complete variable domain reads DVKVTQSSRYLVKRTGEKVFLECVQDMDHENMFWYRQDPGLGLRLIYFSYDVKMKEKGDIPEGYSVSREKKERFSLILESASTNQTSMYLCASRFTDRETQYFGPGTRLLVL.

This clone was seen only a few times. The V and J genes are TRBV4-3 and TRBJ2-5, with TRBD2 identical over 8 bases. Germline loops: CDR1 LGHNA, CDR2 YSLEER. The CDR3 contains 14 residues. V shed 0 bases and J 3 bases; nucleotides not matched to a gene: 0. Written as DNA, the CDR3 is TGCGCCAGCAGCCAAGAACTAGCGGAAGAGACCCAGTACTTC. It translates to CASSQELAEETQYF.

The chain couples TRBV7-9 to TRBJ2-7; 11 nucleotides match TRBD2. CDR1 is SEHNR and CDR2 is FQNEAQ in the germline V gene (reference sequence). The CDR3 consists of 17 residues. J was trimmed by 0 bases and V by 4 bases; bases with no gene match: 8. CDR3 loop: CASSSSGTSGSSYEQYF. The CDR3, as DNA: TGTGCCAGCAGCTCTTCCGGGACTAGCGGAAGCTCCTACGAGCAGTACTTC.

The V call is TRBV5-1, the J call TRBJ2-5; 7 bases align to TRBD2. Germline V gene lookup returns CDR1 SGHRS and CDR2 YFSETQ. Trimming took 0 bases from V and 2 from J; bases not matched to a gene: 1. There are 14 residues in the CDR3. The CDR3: CASSLGGLQETQYF. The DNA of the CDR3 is TGCGCCAGCAGCTTGGGGGGACTACAAGAGACCCAGTACTTC.

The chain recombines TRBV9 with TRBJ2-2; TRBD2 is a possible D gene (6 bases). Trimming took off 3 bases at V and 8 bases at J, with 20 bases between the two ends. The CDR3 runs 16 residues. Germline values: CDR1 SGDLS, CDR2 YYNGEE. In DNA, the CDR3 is TGTGCCAGCAGCGCGGGGTTCCCCGGGAGTTTAGGGGAGCTGTTTTTT. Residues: CASSAGFPGSLGELFF.

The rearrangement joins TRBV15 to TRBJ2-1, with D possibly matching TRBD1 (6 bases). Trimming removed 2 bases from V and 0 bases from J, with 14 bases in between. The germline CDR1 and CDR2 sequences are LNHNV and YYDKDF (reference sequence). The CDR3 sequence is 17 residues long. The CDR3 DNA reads TGTGCCACCAGCAGACTAATAACAGGGTACTCCTACAATGAGCAGTTCTTC. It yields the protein CATSRLITGYSYNEQFF.

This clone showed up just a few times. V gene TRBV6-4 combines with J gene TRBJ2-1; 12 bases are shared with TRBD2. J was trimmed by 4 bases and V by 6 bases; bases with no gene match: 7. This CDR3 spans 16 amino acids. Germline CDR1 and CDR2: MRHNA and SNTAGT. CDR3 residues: CASSLNLAGGYNEQFF. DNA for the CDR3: TGTGCCAGCAGCCTCAATCTAGCGGGAGGGTACAATGAGCAGTTCTTC.

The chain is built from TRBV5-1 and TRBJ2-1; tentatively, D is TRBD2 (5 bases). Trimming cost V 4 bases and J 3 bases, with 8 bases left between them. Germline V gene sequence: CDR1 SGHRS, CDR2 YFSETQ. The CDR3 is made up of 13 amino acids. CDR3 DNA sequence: TGCGCCAGCAGCGGAACTAGCTACAATGAGCAGTTCTTC. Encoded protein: CASSGTSYNEQFF.

The CDR3 protein is CASSRQGPSPQYF. CDR3 coding DNA: TGTGCCAGCAGTCGACAGGGACCCTCTCCGCAGTACTTC. This sequence joins TRBV28 and TRBJ2-7; TRBD1 matches at 7 bases. Losses at the gene ends were 5 bases for V and 9 bases for J; bases not matched to a gene: 10. Germline V gene lookup returns CDR1 MDHEN and CDR2 SYDVKM. This CDR3 comprises 13 residues.

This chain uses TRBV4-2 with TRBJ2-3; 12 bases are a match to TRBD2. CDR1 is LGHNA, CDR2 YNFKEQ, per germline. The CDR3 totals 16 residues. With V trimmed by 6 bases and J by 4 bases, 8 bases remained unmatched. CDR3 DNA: TGTGCCAGCAGACGAAGACTAGCGGGAGACCCAGATACGCAGTATTTT. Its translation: CASRRRLAGDPDTQYF.

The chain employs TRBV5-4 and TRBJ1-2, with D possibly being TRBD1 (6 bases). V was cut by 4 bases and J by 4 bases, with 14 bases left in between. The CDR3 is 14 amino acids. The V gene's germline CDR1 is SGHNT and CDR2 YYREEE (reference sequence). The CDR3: CASSIPGAIYGYTF. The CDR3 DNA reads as TGTGCCAGCAGCATACCAGGGGCTATCTATGGCTACACCTTC.

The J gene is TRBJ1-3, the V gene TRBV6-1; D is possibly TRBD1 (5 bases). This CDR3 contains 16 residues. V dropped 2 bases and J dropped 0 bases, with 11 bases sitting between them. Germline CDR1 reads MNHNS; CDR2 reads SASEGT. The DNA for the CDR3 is TGTGCCAGCAGTGAACACCGACAGAGCTCTGGAAACACCATATATTTT. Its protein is CASSEHRQSSGNTIYF.

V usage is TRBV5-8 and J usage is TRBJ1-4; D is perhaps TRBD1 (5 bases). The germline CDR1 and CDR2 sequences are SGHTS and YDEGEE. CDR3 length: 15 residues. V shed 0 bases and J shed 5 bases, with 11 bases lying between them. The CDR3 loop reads CASSLGTLRNEKLFF. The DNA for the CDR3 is TGTGCCAGCAGCTTGGGGACACTTAGAAATGAAAAACTGTTTTTT.

The CDR3 DNA is TGTGCCAGCAGCGTAGAGGGCACTAGCTCGGTGTGGCAGTTCTTC. Protein sequence: CASSVEGTSSVWQFF. The rearrangement links TRBV9 to TRBJ2-1; tentative D call: TRBD2 (6 bases). Germline V lookup: CDR1 SGDLS, CDR2 YYNGEE. V dropped 0 bases and J dropped 12 bases, with 19 bases sitting between them. The CDR3 has 15 residues.

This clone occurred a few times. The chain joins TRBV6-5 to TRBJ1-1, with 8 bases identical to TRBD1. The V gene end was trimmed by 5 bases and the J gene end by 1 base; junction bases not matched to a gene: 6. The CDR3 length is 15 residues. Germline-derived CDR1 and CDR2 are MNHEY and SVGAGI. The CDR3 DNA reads TGTGCCAGCAGTATACAGGGGGGCCGGAACACTGAAGCTTTCTTT. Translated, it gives CASSIQGGRNTEAFF.

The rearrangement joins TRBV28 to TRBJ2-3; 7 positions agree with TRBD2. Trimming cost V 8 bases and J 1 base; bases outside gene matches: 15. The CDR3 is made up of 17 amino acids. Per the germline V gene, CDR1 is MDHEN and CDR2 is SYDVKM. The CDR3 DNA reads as TGTGCCAGCCGCCCTCCCTGGCGGGAGATACGCACAGATACGCAGTATTTT. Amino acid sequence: CASRPPWREIRTDTQYF. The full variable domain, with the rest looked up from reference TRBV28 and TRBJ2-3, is DVKVTQSSRYLVKRTGEKVFLECVQDMDHENMFWYRQDPGLGLRLIYFSYDVKMKEKGDIPEGYSVSREKKERFSLILESASTNQTSMYLCASRPPWREIRTDTQYFGPGTRLTVL.

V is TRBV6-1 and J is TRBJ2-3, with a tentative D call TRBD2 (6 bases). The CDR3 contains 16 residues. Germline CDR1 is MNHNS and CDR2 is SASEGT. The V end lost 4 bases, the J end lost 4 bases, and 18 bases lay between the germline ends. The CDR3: CASSGPSGSGADTQYF. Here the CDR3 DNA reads TGTGCCAGCAGTGGCCCTTCCGGGAGTGGTGCAGATACGCAGTATTTT.

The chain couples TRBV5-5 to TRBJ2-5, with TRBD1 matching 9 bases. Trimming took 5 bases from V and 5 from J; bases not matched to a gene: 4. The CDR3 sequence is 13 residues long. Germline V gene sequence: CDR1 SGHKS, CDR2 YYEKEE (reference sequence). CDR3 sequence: CASRPGTGETQYF. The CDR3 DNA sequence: TGTGCCAGCAGGCCGGGGACAGGGGAGACCCAGTACTTC. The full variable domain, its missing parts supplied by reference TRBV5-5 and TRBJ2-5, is DAGVTQSPTHLIKTRGQQVTLRCSPISGHKSVSWYQQVLGQGPQFIFQYYEKEERGRGNFPDRFSARQFPNYSSELNVNALLLGDSALYLCASRPGTGETQYFGPGTRLLVL.

The CDR3 DNA is TGTGCCAGTAGTATACGTCCCGGCCAGGGGGCTGGTGAAAAACTGTTTTTT. Translation gives CASSIRPGQGAGEKLFF. The chain couples TRBV19 to TRBJ1-4; TRBD1 agrees at 8 bases. Germline values: CDR1 LNHDA, CDR2 SQIVND (reference sequence). The length of the CDR3 is 17 residues. V shed 2 bases and J 7 bases; nucleotides not matched to a gene: 12.

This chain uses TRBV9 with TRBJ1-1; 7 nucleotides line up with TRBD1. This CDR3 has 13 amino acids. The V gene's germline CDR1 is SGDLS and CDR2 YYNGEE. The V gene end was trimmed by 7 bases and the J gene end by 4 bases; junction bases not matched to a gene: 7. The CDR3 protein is CASLGDSGTEAFF. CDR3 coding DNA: TGTGCCAGCCTCGGGGACAGCGGCACTGAAGCTTTCTTT.

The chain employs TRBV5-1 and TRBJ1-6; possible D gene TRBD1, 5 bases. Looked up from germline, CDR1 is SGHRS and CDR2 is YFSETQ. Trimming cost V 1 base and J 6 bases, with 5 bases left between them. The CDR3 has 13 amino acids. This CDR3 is CASSLQGNSPLHF. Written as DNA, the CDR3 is TGCGCCAGCAGCTTGCAGGGTAATTCACCCCTCCACTTT.

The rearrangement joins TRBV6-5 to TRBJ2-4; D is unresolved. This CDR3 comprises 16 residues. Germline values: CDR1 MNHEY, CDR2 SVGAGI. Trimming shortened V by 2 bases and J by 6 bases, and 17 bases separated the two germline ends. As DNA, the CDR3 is TGTGCCAGCAGTTACACACCAAGCCCAGCAGGAAACATTCAGTACTTC. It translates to CASSYTPSPAGNIQYF.